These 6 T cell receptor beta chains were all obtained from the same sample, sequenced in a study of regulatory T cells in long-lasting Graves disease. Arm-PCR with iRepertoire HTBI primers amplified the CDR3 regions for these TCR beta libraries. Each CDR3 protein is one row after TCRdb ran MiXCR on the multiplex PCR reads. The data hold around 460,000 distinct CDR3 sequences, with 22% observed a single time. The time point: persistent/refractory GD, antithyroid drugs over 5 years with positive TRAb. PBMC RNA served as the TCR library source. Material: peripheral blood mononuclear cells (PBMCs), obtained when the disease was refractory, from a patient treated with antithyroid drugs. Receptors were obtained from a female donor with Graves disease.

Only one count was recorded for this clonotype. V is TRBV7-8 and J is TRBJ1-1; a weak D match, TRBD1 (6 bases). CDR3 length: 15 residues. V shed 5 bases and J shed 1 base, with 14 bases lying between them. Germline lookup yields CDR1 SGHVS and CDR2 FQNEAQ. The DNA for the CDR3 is TGTGCCAGCAGCCCAAGACAGGCGGGGAACACTGAAGCTTTCTTT. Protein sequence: CASSPRQAGNTEAFF.

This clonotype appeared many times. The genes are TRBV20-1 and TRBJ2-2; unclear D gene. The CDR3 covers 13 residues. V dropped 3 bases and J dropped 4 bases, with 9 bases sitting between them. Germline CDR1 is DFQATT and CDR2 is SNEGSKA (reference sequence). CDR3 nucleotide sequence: TGCAGTGCTAGGGGGTGGGGCACCGGGGAGCTGTTTTTT. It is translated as CSARGWGTGELFF.

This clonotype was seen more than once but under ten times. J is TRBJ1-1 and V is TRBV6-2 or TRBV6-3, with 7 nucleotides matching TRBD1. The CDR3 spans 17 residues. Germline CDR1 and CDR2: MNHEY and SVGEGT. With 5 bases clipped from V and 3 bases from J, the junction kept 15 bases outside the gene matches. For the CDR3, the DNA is TGTGCCAGCAGTAATCTAGGCCTTGACAGGGCGGACACTGAAGCTTTCTTT. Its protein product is CASSNLGLDRADTEAFF.

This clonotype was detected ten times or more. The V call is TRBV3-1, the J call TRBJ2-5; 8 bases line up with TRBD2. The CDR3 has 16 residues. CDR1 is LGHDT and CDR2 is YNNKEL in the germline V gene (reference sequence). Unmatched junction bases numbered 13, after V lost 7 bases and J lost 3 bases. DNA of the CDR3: TGTGCCAGCACCGCTCACCAAAATAGCGGGGAAGAGACCCAGTACTTC. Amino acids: CASTAHQNSGEETQYF.

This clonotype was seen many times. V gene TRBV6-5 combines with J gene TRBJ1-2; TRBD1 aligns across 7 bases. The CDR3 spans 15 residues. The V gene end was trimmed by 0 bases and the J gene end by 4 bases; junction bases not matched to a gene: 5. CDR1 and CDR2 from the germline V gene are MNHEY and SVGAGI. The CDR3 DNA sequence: TGTGCCAGCAGTTACTCGACAGGGTCTTCCTATGGCTACACCTTC. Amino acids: CASSYSTGSSYGYTF.

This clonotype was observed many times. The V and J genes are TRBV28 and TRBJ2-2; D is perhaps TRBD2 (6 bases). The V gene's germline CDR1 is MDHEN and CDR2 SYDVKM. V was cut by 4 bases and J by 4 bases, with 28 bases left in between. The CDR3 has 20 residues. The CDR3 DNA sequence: TGTGCCAGCAGTTCCATTGGCCATTCCCCTAATAGCGGCGGCACCGGGGAGCTGTTTTTT. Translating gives CASSSIGHSPNSGGTGELFF.